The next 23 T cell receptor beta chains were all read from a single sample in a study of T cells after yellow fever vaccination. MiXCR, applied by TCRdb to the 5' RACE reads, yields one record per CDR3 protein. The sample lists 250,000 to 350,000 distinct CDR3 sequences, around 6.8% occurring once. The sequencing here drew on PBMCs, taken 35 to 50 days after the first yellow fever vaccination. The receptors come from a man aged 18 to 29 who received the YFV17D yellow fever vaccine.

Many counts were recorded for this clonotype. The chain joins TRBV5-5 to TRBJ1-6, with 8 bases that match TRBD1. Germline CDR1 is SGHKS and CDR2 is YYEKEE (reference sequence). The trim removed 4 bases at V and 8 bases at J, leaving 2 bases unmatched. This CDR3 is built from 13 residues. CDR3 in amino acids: CASSPDRDSPLHF. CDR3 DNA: TGTGCCAGCAGCCCGGACAGGGATTCACCCCTCCACTTT.

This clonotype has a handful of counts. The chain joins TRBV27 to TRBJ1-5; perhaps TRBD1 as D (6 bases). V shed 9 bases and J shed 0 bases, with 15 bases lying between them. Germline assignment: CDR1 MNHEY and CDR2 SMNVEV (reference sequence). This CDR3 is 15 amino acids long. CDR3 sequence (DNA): TGTGCCAGAAAAGGGGGAACAGTTAGCAATCAGCCCCAGCATTTT. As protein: CARKGGTVSNQPQHF.

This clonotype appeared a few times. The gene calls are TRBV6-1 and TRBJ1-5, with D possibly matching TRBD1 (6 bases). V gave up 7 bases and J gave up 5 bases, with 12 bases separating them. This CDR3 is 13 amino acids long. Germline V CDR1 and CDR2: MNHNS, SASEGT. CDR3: CASKGGRDQPQHF. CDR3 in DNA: TGTGCCAGCAAGGGGGGGCGAGATCAGCCCCAGCATTTT.

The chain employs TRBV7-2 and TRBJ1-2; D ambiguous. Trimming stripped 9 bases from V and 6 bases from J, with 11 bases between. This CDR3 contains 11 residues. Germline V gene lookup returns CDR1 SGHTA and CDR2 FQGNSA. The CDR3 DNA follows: TGTGCCAGTCCCAGTGGGGATGGCTACACCTTC. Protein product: CASPSGDGYTF.

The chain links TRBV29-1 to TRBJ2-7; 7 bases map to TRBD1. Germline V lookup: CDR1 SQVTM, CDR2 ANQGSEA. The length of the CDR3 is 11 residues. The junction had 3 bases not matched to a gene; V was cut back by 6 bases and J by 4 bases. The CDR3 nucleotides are TGCAGCGTGAAACAGGGGTACGAGCAGTACTTC. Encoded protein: CSVKQGYEQYF.

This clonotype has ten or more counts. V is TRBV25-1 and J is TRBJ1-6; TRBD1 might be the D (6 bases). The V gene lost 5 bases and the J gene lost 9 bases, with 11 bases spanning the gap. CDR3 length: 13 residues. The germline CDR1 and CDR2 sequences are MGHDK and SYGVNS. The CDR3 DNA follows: TGTGCCAGCAGTCTGGGGACATTTTCACCCCTCCACTTT. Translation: CASSLGTFSPLHF.

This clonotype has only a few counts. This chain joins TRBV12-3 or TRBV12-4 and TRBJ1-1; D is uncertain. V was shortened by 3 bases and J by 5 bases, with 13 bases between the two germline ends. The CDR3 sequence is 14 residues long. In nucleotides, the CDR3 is TGTGCCAGCAGTTTTTCAGTAGAGGTAACTGAAGCTTTCTTT. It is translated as CASSFSVEVTEAFF.

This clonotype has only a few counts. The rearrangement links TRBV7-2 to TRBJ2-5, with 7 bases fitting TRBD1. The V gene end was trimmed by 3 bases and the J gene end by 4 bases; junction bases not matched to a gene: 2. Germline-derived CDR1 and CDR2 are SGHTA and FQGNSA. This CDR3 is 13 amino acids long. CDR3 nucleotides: TGTGCCAGCAGCTTCAACAGGGGAGAGACCCAGTACTTC. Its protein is CASSFNRGETQYF.

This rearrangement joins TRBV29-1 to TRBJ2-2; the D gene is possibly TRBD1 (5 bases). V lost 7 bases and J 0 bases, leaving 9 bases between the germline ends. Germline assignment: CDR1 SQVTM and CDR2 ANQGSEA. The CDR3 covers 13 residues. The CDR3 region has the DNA TGCAGCGCTGACAGATCGAACACCGGGGAGCTGTTTTTT. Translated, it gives CSADRSNTGELFF.

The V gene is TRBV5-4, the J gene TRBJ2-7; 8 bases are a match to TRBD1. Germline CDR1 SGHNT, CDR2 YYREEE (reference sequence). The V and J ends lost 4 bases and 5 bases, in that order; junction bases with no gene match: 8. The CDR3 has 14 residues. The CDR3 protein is CASSTRQGSNEQYF. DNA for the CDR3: TGTGCCAGCAGCACCCGACAGGGGAGCAACGAGCAGTACTTC.

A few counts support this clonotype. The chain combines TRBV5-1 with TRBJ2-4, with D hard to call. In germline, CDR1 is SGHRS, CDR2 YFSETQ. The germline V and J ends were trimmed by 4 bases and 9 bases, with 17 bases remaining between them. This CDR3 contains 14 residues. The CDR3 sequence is CASSPGPPLAIQYF. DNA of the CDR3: TGCGCCAGCAGCCCGGGCCCTCCTTTAGCCATTCAGTACTTC.

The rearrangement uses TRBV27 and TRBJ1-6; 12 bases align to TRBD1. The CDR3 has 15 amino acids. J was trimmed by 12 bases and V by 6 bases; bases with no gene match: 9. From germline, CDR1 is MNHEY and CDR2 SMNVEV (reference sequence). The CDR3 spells CASRNLGQGALPLHF. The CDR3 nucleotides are TGTGCCAGCAGAAACTTGGGACAGGGGGCCTTACCCCTCCACTTT.

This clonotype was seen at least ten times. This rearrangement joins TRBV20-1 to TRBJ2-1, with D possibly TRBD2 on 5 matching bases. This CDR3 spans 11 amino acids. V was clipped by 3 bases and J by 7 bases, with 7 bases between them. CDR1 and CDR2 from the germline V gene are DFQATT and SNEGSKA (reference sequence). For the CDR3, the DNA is TGCAGTGCTAGCCGACTAAATGAGCAGTTCTTC. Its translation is CSASRLNEQFF.

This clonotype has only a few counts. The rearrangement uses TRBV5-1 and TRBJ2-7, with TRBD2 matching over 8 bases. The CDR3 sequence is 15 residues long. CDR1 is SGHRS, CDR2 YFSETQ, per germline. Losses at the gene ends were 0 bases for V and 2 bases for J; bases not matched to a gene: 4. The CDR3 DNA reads TGCGCCAGCAGCTTGGCCGGGACTAGAACCTACGAGCAGTACTTC. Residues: CASSLAGTRTYEQYF.

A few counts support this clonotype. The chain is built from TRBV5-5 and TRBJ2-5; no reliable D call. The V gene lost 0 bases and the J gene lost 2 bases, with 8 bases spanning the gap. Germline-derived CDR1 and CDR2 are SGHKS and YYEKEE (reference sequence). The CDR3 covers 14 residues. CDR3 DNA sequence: TGTGCCAGCAGCTTGGAACTCCGACAAGAGACCCAGTACTTC. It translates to CASSLELRQETQYF.

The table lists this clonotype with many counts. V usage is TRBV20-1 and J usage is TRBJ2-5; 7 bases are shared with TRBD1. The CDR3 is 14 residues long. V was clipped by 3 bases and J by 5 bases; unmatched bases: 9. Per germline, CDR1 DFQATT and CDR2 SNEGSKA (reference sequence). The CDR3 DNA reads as TGCAGTGCTAGGCTCGGTGACAGGGTCGAGACCCAGTACTTC. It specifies CSARLGDRVETQYF.

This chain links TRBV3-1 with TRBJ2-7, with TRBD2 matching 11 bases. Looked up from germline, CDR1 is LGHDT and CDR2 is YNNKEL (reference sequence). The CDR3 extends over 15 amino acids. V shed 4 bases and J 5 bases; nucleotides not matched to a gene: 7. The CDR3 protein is CASSPQTSGVHEQYF. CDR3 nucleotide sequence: TGTGCCAGCAGCCCCCAGACTAGCGGGGTCCACGAGCAGTACTTC.

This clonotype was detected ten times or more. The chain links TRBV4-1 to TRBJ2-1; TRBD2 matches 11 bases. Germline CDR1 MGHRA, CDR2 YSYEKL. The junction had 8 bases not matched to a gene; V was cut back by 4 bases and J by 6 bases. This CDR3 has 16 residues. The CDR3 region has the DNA TGCGCCAGCAGCCTTCACCCGGGACTAGCGGCCAATGAGCAGTTCTTC. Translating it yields CASSLHPGLAANEQFF.

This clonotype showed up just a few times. The CDR3 spells CASSENNYYEQYV. The CDR3 DNA follows: TGTGCCAGCAGTGAAAATAACTACTACGAGCAGTACGTC. The rearrangement links TRBV27 to TRBJ2-7, with D hard to call. This CDR3 region has 13 residues. CDR1 is MNHEY, CDR2 SMNVEV, per germline (reference sequence). V was clipped by 5 bases and J by 3 bases, with 11 bases between them.

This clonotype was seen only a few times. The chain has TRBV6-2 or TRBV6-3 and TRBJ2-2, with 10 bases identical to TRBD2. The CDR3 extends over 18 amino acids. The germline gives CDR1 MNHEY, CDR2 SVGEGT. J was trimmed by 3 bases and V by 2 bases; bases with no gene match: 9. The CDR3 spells CASSYDSPSGGYTGELFF. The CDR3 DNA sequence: TGTGCCAGCAGTTACGACTCCCCTAGCGGGGGTTACACCGGGGAGCTGTTTTTT.

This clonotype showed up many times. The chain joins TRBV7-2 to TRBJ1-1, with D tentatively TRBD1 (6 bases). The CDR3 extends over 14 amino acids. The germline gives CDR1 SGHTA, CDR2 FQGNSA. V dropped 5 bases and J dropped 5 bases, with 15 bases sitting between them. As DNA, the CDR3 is TGTGCCAGCAGCCCACAGGGTAGGAGGACTGAAGCTTTCTTT. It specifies CASSPQGRRTEAFF.

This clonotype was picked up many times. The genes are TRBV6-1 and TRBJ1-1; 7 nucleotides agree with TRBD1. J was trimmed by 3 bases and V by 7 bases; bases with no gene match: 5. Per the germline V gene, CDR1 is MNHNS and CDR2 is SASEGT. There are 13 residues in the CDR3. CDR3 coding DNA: TGTGCCAGCACCCGACAGGGATACACTGAAGCTTTCTTT. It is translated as CASTRQGYTEAFF.

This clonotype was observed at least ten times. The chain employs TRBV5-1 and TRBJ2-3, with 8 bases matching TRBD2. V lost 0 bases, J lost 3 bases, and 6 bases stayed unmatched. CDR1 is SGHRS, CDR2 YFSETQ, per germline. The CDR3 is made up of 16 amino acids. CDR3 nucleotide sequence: TGCGCCAGCAGCTTGGCTAGAGTAGCGGGGACAGATACGCAGTATTTT. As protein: CASSLARVAGTDTQYF.